This TCR beta chain originates from a study of shared clonotypes between healthy human individuals. Clones were read by immunoSEQ multiplex PCR, and TCRdb kept only the in-frame ones, dropping some. In the table there are roughly 700,000 clones, over 65% of which are singletons. V shed 0 bases and J 6 bases; nucleotides not matched to a gene: 16. Germline loops: CDR1 GTSNPN, CDR2 SVGIG (reference sequence). The CDR3 has 19 amino acids. Sequencing was carried out using memory CD4+ T cells sorted from blood. Subset specified: CD45RA-negative fraction. The TCR originated in a woman in her thirties in good health. The rearrangement uses TRBV30 and TRBJ2-1, with 11 bases lining up with TRBD2. CDR3 sequence reads: CAWSVIPGLAAFGSNEQFF. The CDR3 DNA sequence: TGTGCCTGGAGTGTAATCCCGGGACTAGCGGCCTTCGGTTCCAATGAGCAGTTCTTC.